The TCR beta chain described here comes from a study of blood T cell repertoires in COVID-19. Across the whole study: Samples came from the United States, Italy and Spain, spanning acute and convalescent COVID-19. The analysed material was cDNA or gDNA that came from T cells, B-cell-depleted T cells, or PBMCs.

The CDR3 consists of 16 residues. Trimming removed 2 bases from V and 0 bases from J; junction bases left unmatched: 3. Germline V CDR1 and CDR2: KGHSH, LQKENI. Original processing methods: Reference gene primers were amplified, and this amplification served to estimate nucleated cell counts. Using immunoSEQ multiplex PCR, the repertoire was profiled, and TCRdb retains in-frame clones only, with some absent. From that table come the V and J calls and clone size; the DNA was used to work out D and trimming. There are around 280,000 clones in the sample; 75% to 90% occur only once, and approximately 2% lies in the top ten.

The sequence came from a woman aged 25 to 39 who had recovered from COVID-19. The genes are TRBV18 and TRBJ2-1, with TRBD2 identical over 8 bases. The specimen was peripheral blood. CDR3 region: CASSPSLAGSYNEQFF. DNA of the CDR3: TGTGCCAGCTCACCAAGCCTAGCGGGCTCCTACAATGAGCAGTTCTTC.